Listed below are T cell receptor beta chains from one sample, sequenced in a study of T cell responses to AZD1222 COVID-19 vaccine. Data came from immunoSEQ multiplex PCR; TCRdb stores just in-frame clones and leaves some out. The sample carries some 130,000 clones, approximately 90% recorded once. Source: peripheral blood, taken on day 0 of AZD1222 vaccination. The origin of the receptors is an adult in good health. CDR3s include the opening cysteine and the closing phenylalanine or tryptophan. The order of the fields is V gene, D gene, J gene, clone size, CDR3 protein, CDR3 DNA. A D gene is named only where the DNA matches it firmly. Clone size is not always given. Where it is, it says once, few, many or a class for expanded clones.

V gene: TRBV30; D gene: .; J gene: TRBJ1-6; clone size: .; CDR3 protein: CAWSAGPSGGSPLHF; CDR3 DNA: TGTGCCTGGAGTGCCGGGCCCTCGGGTGGTTCACCCCTCCACTTT
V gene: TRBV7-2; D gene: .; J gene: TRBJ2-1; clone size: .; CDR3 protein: CASSTTSYNEQFF; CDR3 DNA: TGTGCCAGCAGCACTACTAGTTACAATGAGCAGTTCTTC
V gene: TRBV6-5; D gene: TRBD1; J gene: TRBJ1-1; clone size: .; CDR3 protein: CASSPQGQTPPEAFF; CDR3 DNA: TGTGCCAGCAGTCCCCAGGGACAGACGCCCCCTGAAGCTTTCTTT
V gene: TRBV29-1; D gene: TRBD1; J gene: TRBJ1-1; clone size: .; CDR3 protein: CTPLRGQGSLTRNTEAFF; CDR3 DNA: TGCACCCCGCTGCGGGGACAGGGGTCCCTTACTAGGAACACTGAAGCTTTCTTT
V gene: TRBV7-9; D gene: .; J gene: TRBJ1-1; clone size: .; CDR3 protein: CASSRQAAGSTEAFF; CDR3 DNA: TGTGCCAGCAGCCGACAGGCCGCCGGAAGTACTGAAGCTTTCTTT
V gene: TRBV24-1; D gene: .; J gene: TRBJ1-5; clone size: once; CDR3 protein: CATKTSWAGNQPQHF; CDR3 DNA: TGTGCCACCAAGACATCATGGGCGGGAAATCAGCCCCAGCATTTT
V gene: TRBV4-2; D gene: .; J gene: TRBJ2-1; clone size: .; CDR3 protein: CASSQDRRHEQFF; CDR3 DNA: TGTGCCAGCAGCCAAGATAGAAGGCATGAGCAGTTCTTC
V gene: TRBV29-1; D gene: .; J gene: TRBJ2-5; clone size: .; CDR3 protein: CSGYAGPLRETQYF; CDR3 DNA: TGCAGCGGGTACGCCGGCCCCCTGCGAGAGACCCAGTACTTC
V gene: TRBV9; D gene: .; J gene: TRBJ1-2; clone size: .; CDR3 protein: CASSVERGAGGYTF; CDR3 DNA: TGTGCCAGCAGCGTAGAGAGGGGGGCTGGTGGCTACACCTTC
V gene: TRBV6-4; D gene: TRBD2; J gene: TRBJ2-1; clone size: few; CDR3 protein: CASSDLAGSYNEQFF; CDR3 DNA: TGTGCCAGCAGTGACCTAGCGGGGTCCTACAATGAGCAGTTCTTC
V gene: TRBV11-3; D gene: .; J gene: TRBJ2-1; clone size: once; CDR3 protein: CASSPPVRYNEQFF; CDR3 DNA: TGTGCCAGCAGCCCCCCGGTCCGTTACAATGAGCAGTTCTTC
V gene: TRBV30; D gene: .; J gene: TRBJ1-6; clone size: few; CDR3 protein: CAWNGVGAGDNSPLHF; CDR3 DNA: TGTGCCTGGAATGGCGTAGGGGCAGGGGATAATTCACCCCTCCACTTT
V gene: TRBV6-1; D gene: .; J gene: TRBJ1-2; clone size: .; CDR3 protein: CASSEYLAGASGYTF; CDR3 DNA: TGTGCCAGCAGTGAATATCTGGCAGGGGCGAGTGGCTACACCTTC
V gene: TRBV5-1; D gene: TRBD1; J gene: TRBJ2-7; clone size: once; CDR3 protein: CASSLSTGGEQYF; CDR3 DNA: TGCGCCAGCAGCTTGTCCACAGGGGGCGAGCAGTACTTC
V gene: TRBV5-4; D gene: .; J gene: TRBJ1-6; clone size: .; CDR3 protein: CASAIQGWGSPLHF; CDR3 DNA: TGTGCCAGCGCCATTCAGGGTTGGGGTTCACCCCTCCACTTT
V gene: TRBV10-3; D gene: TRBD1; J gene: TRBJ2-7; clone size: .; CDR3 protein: CAIKTTGGVQYF; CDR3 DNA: TGTGCCATCAAGACCACAGGGGGCGTGCAGTACTTC
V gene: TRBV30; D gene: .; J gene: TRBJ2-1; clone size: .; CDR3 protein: CAFFPGAGWSSYNEQFF; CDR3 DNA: TGTGCCTTCTTTCCCGGGGCTGGATGGAGCTCCTACAATGAGCAGTTCTTC
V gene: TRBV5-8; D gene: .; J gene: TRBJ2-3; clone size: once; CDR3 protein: CASSFMGRDTQYF; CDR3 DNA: TGTGCCAGCAGCTTTATGGGGCGAGATACGCAGTATTTT
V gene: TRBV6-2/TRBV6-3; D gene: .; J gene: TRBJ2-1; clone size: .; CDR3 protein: CASSYRDIYNEQFF; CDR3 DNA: TGTGCCAGCAGTTACAGGGACATATACAATGAGCAGTTCTTC
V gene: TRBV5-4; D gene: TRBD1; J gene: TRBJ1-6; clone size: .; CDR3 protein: CASSSGGRGFNSPLHF; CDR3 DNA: TGTGCCAGCAGCTCTGGCGGCAGGGGGTTTAACTCACCCCTCCACTTT
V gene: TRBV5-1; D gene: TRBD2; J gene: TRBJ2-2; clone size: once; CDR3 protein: CASSREGVTSGARDTGELFF; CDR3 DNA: TGCGCCAGCAGCAGGGAGGGAGTGACTAGCGGAGCCAGGGACACCGGGGAGCTGTTTTTT
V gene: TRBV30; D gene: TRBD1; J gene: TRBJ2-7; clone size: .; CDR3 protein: CAWSAQGQGVYEQYF; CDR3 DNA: TGTGCCTGGAGCGCACAGGGACAGGGGGTGTACGAGCAGTACTTC
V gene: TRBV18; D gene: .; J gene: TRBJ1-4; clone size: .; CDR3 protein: CASSPYRSGAEKLFF; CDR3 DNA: TGTGCCAGCTCACCATATAGATCCGGGGCTGAAAAACTGTTTTTT
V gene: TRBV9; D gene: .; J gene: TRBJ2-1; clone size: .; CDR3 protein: CASSVSGGTYNEQFF; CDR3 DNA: TGTGCCAGCAGCGTATCTGGGGGAACCTACAATGAGCAGTTCTTC
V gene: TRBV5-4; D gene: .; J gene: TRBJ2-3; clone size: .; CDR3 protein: CASSLQGPLDTQYF; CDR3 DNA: TGTGCCAGCAGCTTGCAGGGACCCCTCGATACGCAGTATTTT
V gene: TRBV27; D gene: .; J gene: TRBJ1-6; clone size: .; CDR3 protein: CASSSIQVYNSPLHF; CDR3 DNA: TGTGCCAGCAGTTCTATACAGGTCTATAATTCACCCCTCCACTTT
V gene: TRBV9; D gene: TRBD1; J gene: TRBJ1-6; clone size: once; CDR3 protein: CASSVGGAPTGASSYNSPLHF; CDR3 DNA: TGTGCCAGCAGCGTGGGAGGGGCACCGACAGGGGCTAGCTCCTATAATTCACCCCTCCACTTT
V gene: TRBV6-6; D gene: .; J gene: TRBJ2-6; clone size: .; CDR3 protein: CASSYPALTGANVLTF; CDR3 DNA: TGTGCCAGCAGTTACCCTGCCCTCACTGGGGCCAACGTCCTGACTTTC
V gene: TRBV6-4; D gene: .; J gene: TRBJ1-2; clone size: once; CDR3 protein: CASSVDSGERGYTF; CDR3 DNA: TGTGCCAGCAGTGTCGATTCAGGGGAGCGTGGCTACACCTTC
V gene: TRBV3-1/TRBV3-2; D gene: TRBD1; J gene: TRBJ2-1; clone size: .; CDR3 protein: CASSPTGAVHNEQFF; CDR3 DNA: TGTGCCAGCAGCCCGACAGGGGCGGTTCACAATGAGCAGTTCTTC
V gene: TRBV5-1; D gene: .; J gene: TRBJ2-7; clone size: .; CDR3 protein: CASSTGSRGWEQYF; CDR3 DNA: TGCGCCAGCAGCACCGGGTCCCGTGGGTGGGAGCAGTACTTC
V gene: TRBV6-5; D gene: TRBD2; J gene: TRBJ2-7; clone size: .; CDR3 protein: CASRVAGGGSYEQYF; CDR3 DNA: TGTGCCAGCAGAGTAGCGGGGGGCGGCTCCTACGAGCAGTACTTC
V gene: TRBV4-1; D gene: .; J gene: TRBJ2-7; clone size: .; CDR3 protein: CASSLIERGYF; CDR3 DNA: TGCGCCAGCAGCCTCATCGAAAGGGGGTACTTC
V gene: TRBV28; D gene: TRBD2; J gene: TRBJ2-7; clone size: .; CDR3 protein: CASSLAGSSYEQYF; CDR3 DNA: TGTGCCAGCAGCCTAGCGGGGAGCTCCTACGAGCAGTACTTC
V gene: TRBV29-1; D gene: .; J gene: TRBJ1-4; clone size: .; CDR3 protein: CSVGDEKLFF; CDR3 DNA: TGCAGCGTGGGGGATGAAAAACTGTTTTTT
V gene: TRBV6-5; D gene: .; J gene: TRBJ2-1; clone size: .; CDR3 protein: CASSYPRTWDDEQFF; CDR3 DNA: TGTGCCAGCAGTTACCCGCGGACCTGGGACGATGAGCAGTTCTTC